This is a list of T cell receptor beta chains from one sample in a study of blood T cells in healthy people across ages. In TCRdb, the 5' RACE reads were re-called with MiXCR into one record per CDR3 protein. This table has 250,000 to 300,000 distinct CDR3 sequences, roughly 26% appearing once. The sequencing input was blood. Source of these receptors: a woman in her seventies in good health. Each CDR3 is given with its conserved first and last residue. A D gene is named only where the DNA matches it firmly. Not all rows give a size; the values are once, few, many and, for expanded clones, a class.

TRBJ1-1 | TRBV29-1 | TRBD1 | few | CSVPRAGGPNTEAFF | TGCAGCGTTCCTCGAGCAGGGGGCCCGAACACTGAAGCTTTCTTT
TRBJ2-1 | TRBV28 | NA | NA | CASSLLVTQQFF | TGTGCCAGCAGTTTATTAGTCACACAGCAGTTCTTC
TRBJ1-2 | TRBV7-9 | NA | NA | CASSPPEGPYGYTF | TGTGCCAGCAGCCCCCCTGAAGGGCCTTATGGCTACACCTTC
TRBJ1-5 | TRBV20-1 | TRBD1 | few | CSAHPGQGGRPQHF | TGCAGTGCTCACCCGGGACAGGGGGGTCGGCCCCAGCATTTT
TRBJ2-1 | TRBV9 | NA | NA | CASSVQGHEQFF | TGTGCCAGCAGCGTTCAGGGCCATGAGCAGTTCTTC
TRBJ2-7 | TRBV20-1 | TRBD2 | medium-sized | CSARGDRGDGYEQYF | TGCAGTGCTAGAGGAGATCGGGGGGATGGATACGAGCAGTACTTC
TRBJ1-4 | TRBV6-1 | NA | few | CASSESGYEKLFF | TGTGCCAGCAGTGAGTCGGGGTATGAAAAACTGTTTTTT
TRBJ1-2 | TRBV7-9 | TRBD1 | NA | CAGVGQGHYGYTF | TGTGCCGGCGTCGGACAGGGCCACTATGGCTACACCTTC
TRBJ2-5 | TRBV6-5 | TRBD1 | NA | CASSYSGGETQYF | TGTGCTAGCAGTTACTCAGGGGGAGAGACCCAGTACTTC
TRBJ2-4 | TRBV5-1 | NA | few | CASSLGGAAAKNIQYF | TGCGCCAGCAGCTTGGGAGGGGCGGCAGCCAAAAACATTCAGTACTTC
TRBJ2-2 | TRBV15 | NA | few | CATSRGQRPELFF | TGTGCCACCAGCAGAGGGCAAAGACCAGAGCTGTTTTTT
TRBJ1-5 | TRBV3-1 | NA | few | CASSREENQPQHF | TGTGCCAGCAGCCGCGAAGAAAATCAGCCCCAGCATTTT
TRBJ1-1 | TRBV7-2 | TRBD1 | few | CAGRQGGATEAFF | TGTGCCGGTAGACAGGGAGGGGCCACTGAAGCTTTCTTT
TRBJ2-7 | TRBV4-3 | NA | many | CASSQGYGGGTSSYEQYF | TGCGCCAGCAGCCAAGGGTATGGCGGCGGGACCTCCTCCTACGAGCAGTACTTC
TRBJ2-1 | TRBV24-1 | NA | few | CATSERLARYNEQFF | TGTGCCACCAGTGAGCGCCTAGCGCGTTACAATGAGCAGTTCTTC
TRBJ2-7 | TRBV20-1 | NA | few | CSAFSGESYEQYF | TGCAGTGCTTTTTCGGGAGAAAGCTACGAGCAGTACTTC
TRBJ2-5 | TRBV25-1 | TRBD2 | NA | CASSGSRTSGIRSRETQYF | TGTGCCAGCAGTGGATCCAGGACTAGCGGGATTCGTTCTAGGGAGACCCAGTACTTC
TRBJ1-1 | TRBV6-5 | TRBD1 | NA | CASRDDRGAEAFF | TGTGCCAGCAGGGATGACAGGGGAGCTGAAGCTTTCTTT
TRBJ1-2 | TRBV7-2 | NA | few | CASRTNRNYGYTF | TGTGCCAGCAGGACAAACAGAAACTATGGCTACACTTTC
TRBJ2-7 | TRBV14 | NA | NA | CASSQSLEQYF | TGTGCCAGCAGCCAATCGCTCGAGCAGTACTTC